One T cell receptor (beta chain) is described in this entry. What antigen it recognizes has not been identified. Qualities for individual bases were not recorded, and no much larger clone is one base off. Enrolling through a virtual design, the prospective study's participants ranged in age from roughly 18 to 100 years and lived across 24 United States geographic areas. Cohort assignment in the prospective study relied on participant-reported clinical history from a screening survey and a study questionnaire. Recovered participants in ImmuneRACE Cohort 3 were defined by two consecutive negative NP/OP PCR tests, clearance by a healthcare professional, or resolution of symptoms. Each participant in the prospective study had whole blood, serum and a nasopharyngeal or oropharyngeal swab collected by mobile phlebotomists. Participants in the prospective study had the option to provide additional blood draws and questionnaires over a roughly 2-month period. Before DNA extraction, blood samples from the prospective study were shipped at room temperature or frozen.

This specimen belongs to a study of blood T cell repertoires in COVID-19 (TCRdb year 2020). At the level of the whole study: Collaborator samples came from the United States, Italy and Spain and covered acute and convalescent phases of COVID-19. The dataset comprised deeply sampled blood TCRbeta repertoires from subjects exposed to, actively infected with, or recovered from COVID-19. A de-identified subject ID, COVID-19 status, age in years and sex were almost always included in the sample metadata. The material from the prospective study consisted of cDNA or gDNA derived from T cells, B-cell-depleted T cells, or PBMCs. Where HLA class I and class II types were available, the types were taken from metadata supplied by the sample provider, not from assay-based typing. Samples were obtained from the ongoing ImmuneRACE study (first 160 participants) and from over a thousand subjects provided by 6 global collaborators. The repertoires were released in a freely available public database intended as a resource for research on the immune response to SARS-CoV-2.

The study at large found these results: How much clinical and demographic metadata was included differed by source and by participant, and the metadata was provided uncurated.

TCRbeta CDR3 regions were amplified from genomic DNA by means of the immunoSEQ Assay, a bias-controlled multiplex PCR. Per the source publication's procedure: The number of nucleated cells in each sample was estimated from the amplification of reference gene primers within the assay. Sequence reads were collapsed and filtered to measure the absolute abundance of every unique TCRbeta CDR3 rearrangement. Productive Simpson clonality was computed per sample as the square root of Simpson's diversity index over productive rearrangements. Held by TCRdb, this immuneACCESS table contains in-frame sequences only and omits some clones. Under half of the omission traces to an unresolved V gene where checked; the cause of the rest is unknown. V and J calls plus clone size are reproduced from that table; the DNA served to infer D and trimming. The sample profile shows 200,000 to 250,000 clones; about 83% of them were found once. The ten largest clones represent 2% to 2.5% of the sample.

The CDR3, cysteine through phenylalanine, is 14 amino acids long. Of all the DNA, just the CDR3 is kept, 42 bases in frame from base 1. V is shortened by 5 bases, J by 2 bases, and the region joining them spans 13 bases. The germline V gene specifies SGHTA as CDR1 and FQGNSA as CDR2. Sequencing was carried out using PBMCs or T cells enriched from blood (not recorded which). The chain employs TRBV7-2 and TRBJ2-7; the D gene is possibly TRBD1, with 5 bases matching. This receptor was taken from a woman between 50 and 59 years old who had recovered from COVID-19. The CDR3 region: CASSLDRTTYEQYF. DNA sequence: TGTGCCAGCAGCCTTGACAGAACCACCTACGAGCAGTACTTC.